The 12 T cell receptor beta chains given below trace back to one sample, sequenced in a study of neurological immune-mediated disorders. TCRdb passed the 5' RACE reads through MiXCR, listing each CDR3 protein once. This table has tens of thousands of distinct CDR3 sequences, 3% to 3.5% appearing once. What was sequenced was PBMCs. The receptors stem from a woman aged 50 to 60 with multiple sclerosis.

This clonotype showed up many times. The CDR3 here is CASSPDRAETQYF. The CDR3 nucleotides read TGTGCCAGCAGCCCTGACAGGGCCGAGACCCAGTACTTC. The chain carries TRBV12-3 or TRBV12-4 and TRBJ2-5; TRBD1 matches at 7 bases. Unmatched junction bases numbered 6, after V lost 6 bases and J lost 5 bases. The CDR3 totals 13 residues.

This clonotype was counted at least ten times. The chain uses TRBV15 and TRBJ1-4; unclear D gene. Trimming took 1 base from V and 4 from J, leaving 4 bases between them. The CDR3 loop spans 13 amino acids. Germline-derived CDR1 and CDR2 are LNHNV and YYDKDF (reference sequence). CDR3 bases: TGTGCCACCAGCAGAGGCGATAATGAAAAACTGTTTTTT. It encodes CATSRGDNEKLFF.

In this sample, this clonotype turned up many times. CDR3 in DNA: TGTGCCAGCAGCTTGCCTGTTGGGAGAGGGTATGGCTACACCTTC. Translated, it gives CASSLPVGRGYGYTF. V usage is TRBV7-9 and J usage is TRBJ1-2, with D unclear. Looked up from germline, CDR1 is SEHNR and CDR2 is FQNEAQ (reference sequence). This CDR3 has 15 amino acids. The V end lost 3 bases, the J end lost 5 bases, and 16 bases lay between the germline ends.

This clonotype was seen ten or more times. This chain connects TRBV20-1 to TRBJ1-4; no firm D call. The CDR3 length is 13 residues. Germline assignment: CDR1 DFQATT and CDR2 SNEGSKA (reference sequence). Trimming removed 3 bases from V and 0 bases from J, with 5 bases in between. The CDR3 DNA is TGCAGTGCTAGCCCATCAACTAATGAAAAACTGTTTTTT. Its protein product is CSASPSTNEKLFF.

This clonotype was detected ten times or more. The chain is built from TRBV6-5 and TRBJ1-6; 9 bases align to TRBD1. The V gene's germline CDR1 is MNHEY and CDR2 SVGAGI. V shed 4 bases and J 9 bases; nucleotides not matched to a gene: 10. This CDR3 region has 16 residues. CDR3 nucleotide sequence: TGTGCCAGCAGTTCCAGGACAGGGGCCGGGGGTTCACCCCTCCACTTT. Translating gives CASSSRTGAGGSPLHF.

In the case of this clonotype: Germline is not matched at one junction end, which may reflect a read error. The chain joins TRBV4-2 to TRBJ1-5; 8 bases are shared with TRBD1. The CDR3 extends over 15 amino acids. Per germline, CDR1 LGHNA and CDR2 YNFKEQ. CDR3 nucleotide sequence: TGTGCCAGCATCCAACTGACAGGGGCGGGATCGGCCCAGCATTTT. This translates into CASIQLTGAGSAQHF.

This clonotype was recorded at least ten times. The genes are TRBV10-3 and TRBJ1-6; 8 bases are a match to TRBD1. Germline lookup yields CDR1 ENHRY and CDR2 SYGVKD. V dropped 8 bases and J dropped 12; count of bases not matched to a gene: 15. This CDR3 comprises 15 residues. The CDR3 DNA is TGTGCCATCCAGCCCGGGACAGGCCCTTCCGGACCCCTCCACTTT. It is translated as CAIQPGTGPSGPLHF.

In its sample, this clonotype was seen many times. V usage is TRBV7-9 and J usage is TRBJ2-1; 7 bases line up with TRBD2. This CDR3 comprises 15 residues. Per the germline V gene, CDR1 is SEHNR and CDR2 is FQNEAQ (reference sequence). V was pared by 5 bases and J by 9 bases, with 13 bases of the junction left unmatched. The CDR3 sequence: CASSPPGTTDGEQFF. Written as DNA, the CDR3 is TGTGCCAGCAGCCCACCCGGGACTACAGACGGTGAGCAGTTCTTC.

This clonotype was seen at least ten times. The rearrangement uses TRBV7-9 and TRBJ1-1; 9 bases agree with TRBD1. Germline V gene lookup returns CDR1 SEHNR and CDR2 FQNEAQ (reference sequence). Trimming cost V 5 bases and J 3 bases; bases outside gene matches: 7. The CDR3 is 15 amino acids. The CDR3 region has the DNA TGTGCCAGCAGCCCCCCCGGGACAGGGTACACTGAAGCTTTCTTT. Its translation is CASSPPGTGYTEAFF.

This clonotype has at least ten counts. The rearrangement links TRBV7-8 to TRBJ2-3; possible D gene TRBD1, 6 bases. V lost 5 bases and J 2 bases, leaving 14 bases between the germline ends. The CDR3 spans 15 residues. Germline CDR1 reads SGHVS; CDR2 reads FQNEAQ. For the CDR3, the DNA is TGTGCCAGCAGCGAGGGACACCCCCACACAGATACGCAGTATTTT. Translating gives CASSEGHPHTDTQYF.

Ten or more counts support this clonotype. The chain joins TRBV5-1 to TRBJ2-1; perhaps TRBD2 as D (6 bases). Trimming cost V 4 bases and J 4 bases, with 12 bases left between them. CDR1 is SGHRS and CDR2 is YFSETQ in the germline V gene. The CDR3 covers 14 residues. The CDR3 coding sequence is TGCGCCAGCAGCGGAGAGGGACTGTACAATGAGCAGTTCTTC. Its translation: CASSGEGLYNEQFF.

This clonotype was picked up many times. The chain carries TRBV7-2 and TRBJ2-4, with a tentative D call TRBD1 (5 bases). V was clipped by 1 base and J by 4 bases, with 17 bases between them. The CDR3 sequence is 17 residues long. The germline CDR1 and CDR2 sequences are SGHTA and FQGNSA. CDR3 coding DNA: TGTGCCAGCAGCTTAGTGGGCGGCAAAGGACAAAAAAACATTCAGTACTTC. Translated: CASSLVGGKGQKNIQYF.